This T cell receptor (beta chain) was observed in a study of CD8 T cells in Susac syndrome. For the study at large: At blood draw, Susac syndrome patients were therapy-naive, on corticosteroids, or on intravenous immunoglobulin alone.

Study findings and constraints: The CD4+ T cell repertoires that were profiled in Susac syndrome showed no clonal expansion.

RNA totalling roughly 0.5 to 1 ug underwent reverse transcription with random hexamers. It was immunoSEQ multiplex PCR that amplified TCR beta CDR3 across 54 Vbeta and 13 Jbeta. TCRdb reprocessed the immunoSEQ multiplex PCR reads via MiXCR and lists one record per CDR3 protein. The repertoire holds 200,000 to 300,000 distinct CDR3 sequences, with almost 97% as singletons. To note about this clonotype: The antigen is undetermined.

Peripheral blood CD8+ and CD4+ T cells were profiled by TCR beta sequencing. V lost 6 bases and J 0 bases, leaving 12 bases between the germline ends. The CDR3 sequence is 13 residues long. The germline gives CDR1 DFQATT, CDR2 SNEGSKA (reference sequence). This sequence joins TRBV20-1 and TRBJ2-7, with D uncertain. The sequence was obtained from a human donor with Susac syndrome. Sequencing input: CD4+ T cells from PBMCs. The CDR3 spells CSASKRSSYEQYF. For the CDR3, the DNA is TGCAGTGCCTCTAAACGCAGCTCCTACGAGCAGTACTTC.